This is a list of T cell receptor beta chains from one sample in a study of blood T cells in healthy people across ages. MiXCR, run by TCRdb on the 5' RACE reads, gives a single entry per CDR3 protein. The repertoire holds roughly 700,000 distinct CDR3 sequences, about 32% seen once, with roughly 14% in the top ten. Sequenced input: blood. The source is a woman older than 75 in good health. Each CDR3 is given with its conserved first and last residue.

CDR3aa,j_gene,v_gene
CASSEPFTDTQYF,TRBJ2-3,TRBV2
CASRTADSYNEQFF,TRBJ2-1,TRBV2
CASIRLAGGWEQFF,TRBJ2-1,TRBV6-1
CASSHQYQPQHF,TRBJ1-5,TRBV5-8
CASSRRGNGYTF,TRBJ1-2,TRBV3-1
CASRKGQHQETQYF,NA,TRBV5-1
CASGAGRGSGELFF,TRBJ2-2,TRBV27
CASSGYRSYEQFF,TRBJ2-1,TRBV2
CASNSQKQGPRSYNEQFF,TRBJ2-1,TRBV6-2/TRBV6-3
CATSDSRERNQPQHF,TRBJ1-5,TRBV24-1
CASSLRQGGHNTEAFF,TRBJ1-1,TRBV27
CASSASGGAQQETQYF,TRBJ2-5,TRBV9
CASSLESEGAFLNQPQHF,TRBJ1-5,TRBV7-2
CASSQEVETGNNEQFF,TRBJ2-1,TRBV4-2